Reported below is one TCR beta chain. Its target is not known. The sample comes from a study of T cells in Graves' hyperthyroidism and ophthalmopathy. General study points: Ophthalmopathy cases were set apart from stable hyperthyroidism by a 13 V-J model.

V shed 6 bases and J 6 bases; nucleotides not matched to a gene: 11. The CDR3 covers 15 residues. RNA transcripts were the template for amplifying TCR beta CDR3 regions. The HTBI primer set served for first-round RT-PCR of the TCR CDR3. TCRdb used MiXCR to reprocess the multiplex PCR reads, holding one entry per CDR3 protein. The data show under 350,000 distinct CDR3 sequences, under 25% seen once. This chain joins TRBV12-3 or TRBV12-4 and TRBJ2-7; 10 nucleotides match TRBD2. The source material was blood. The receptor comes from a woman in her forties or fifties with Graves' hyperthyroidism. The DNA of the CDR3 is TGTGCCAGCAGCCCCGACAGCGGGAGGGTTGGCGAGCAGTACTTC. Translating it yields CASSPDSGRVGEQYF.